Below are 6 T cell receptor beta chains sequenced from a single sample in a study of blood T cells in healthy people across ages. It was with a sample-barcoded 5' primer and a J-beta primer mix that a second PCR of about 7 to 12 cycles was run. One entry per CDR3 protein, called by TCRdb with MiXCR from the 5' RACE reads. The sample yields around 670,000 distinct CDR3 sequences, under 30% seen once. Sequenced input: blood. The receptors originated from a woman at least 80 years old in good health.

This clonotype came up once. Given a much more abundant clone one base away, this may be a read error. This chain uses TRBV5-1 with TRBJ2-3; 10 bases map to TRBD1. Germline loops: CDR1 SGHRS, CDR2 YFSETQ. The CDR3 covers 16 residues. In DNA, the CDR3 is TGCGCCAGCAGCTTGGGGGACAGGGGAAGCACAGGTACGCAGTATTTT. The encoded protein is CASSLGDRGSTGTQYF.

The genes are TRBV29-1 and TRBJ2-1, with 8 bases aligning to TRBD2. J lost 6 bases, V lost 6 bases, and 10 bases had no gene match. This CDR3 has 14 amino acids. Germline CDR1 and CDR2: SQVTM and ANQGSEA. CDR3 protein: CSVGPAGALNEQFF. The CDR3 DNA sequence: TGCAGCGTGGGCCCAGCGGGGGCCCTCAATGAGCAGTTCTTC.

This rearrangement joins TRBV20-1 to TRBJ1-5; TRBD1 might be the D (5 bases). V was clipped by 6 bases and J by 1 base, with 16 bases between them. Germline V gene sequence: CDR1 DFQATT, CDR2 SNEGSKA (reference sequence). The CDR3 length is 15 residues. The CDR3: CSARLGAGSNQPQHF. CDR3 DNA sequence: TGCAGTGCCCGGTTAGGGGCGGGAAGCAATCAGCCCCAGCATTTT.

The sample holds many counts of this clonotype. The rearrangement joins TRBV6-2 or TRBV6-3 to TRBJ2-7; 9 bases are shared with TRBD1. Germline V gene sequence: CDR1 MNHEY, CDR2 SVGEGT. Germline trimming cut 7 bases from V and 7 bases from J; bases unmatched to any gene: 14. CDR3 length equals 15 residues. The CDR3 protein is CASTLIGTGTVEQYF. The CDR3 region has the DNA TGTGCCAGCACCTTAATCGGGACAGGGACCGTGGAGCAGTACTTC.

This clonotype was detected ten times or more. The chain recombines TRBV7-9 with TRBJ2-1, with a tentative D call TRBD1 (6 bases). Trimming cost V 6 bases and J 7 bases, with 22 bases left between them. The CDR3 consists of 16 residues. Germline lookup yields CDR1 SEHNR and CDR2 FQNEAQ (reference sequence). The CDR3: CASREEGGSPGNEQFF. In DNA form, the CDR3 reads TGTGCCAGCAGAGAGGAAGGGGGTTCCCCGGGAAATGAGCAGTTCTTC.

V is TRBV28 and J is TRBJ1-1; D uncertain. This CDR3 contains 15 residues. Germline V gives CDR1 MDHEN, CDR2 SYDVKM. Trimming took 8 bases from V and 2 from J, leaving 18 bases between them. The CDR3, as DNA: TGTGCCAGCGGGCGCGGGCAAATCGGAAACACTGAAGCTTTCTTT. Translating gives CASGRGQIGNTEAFF.